Listed here are 22 T cell receptor beta chains from one sample, sequenced in a study of OX40 agonist ivuxolimab in advanced cancers. Using immunoSEQ multiplex PCR, the repertoire was profiled, and TCRdb retains in-frame clones only, with some absent. The sample has tens of thousands of clones, more than 80% seen once. The sample was CD4+ or CD8+ T cells sorted from blood, taken in a trial of the OX40 agonist ivuxolimab. These receptors originate from an adult with an advanced solid tumor such as melanoma, head and neck, liver or kidney cancer.

This chain joins TRBV6-5 and TRBJ1-5; D is uncertain. There are 15 residues in the CDR3. Germline V gives CDR1 MNHEY, CDR2 SVGAGI. Trimming cost V 2 bases and J 7 bases, with 15 bases left between them. The CDR3 bases are TGTGCCAGCAGTTACGCTCGGGGTTCAGGCCAGCCCCAGCATTTT. Residues: CASSYARGSGQPQHF.

The CDR3, as DNA: TGTGCCAGCTCACCACCGAACAGGGAAGGGTCCGGAAACACCATATATTTT. Its translation is CASSPPNREGSGNTIYF. The V and J genes are TRBV18 and TRBJ1-3; a weak D match, TRBD1 (6 bases). The CDR3 consists of 17 residues. The germline CDR1 and CDR2 sequences are KGHSH and LQKENI. V dropped 0 bases and J dropped 4 bases, with 16 bases sitting between them.

This clone was seen only a few times. CDR3 amino acids: CASGRGGNQPQHF. CDR3 bases: TGTGCCAGCGGTCGGGGGGGCAATCAGCCCCAGCATTTT. The rearrangement uses TRBV2 and TRBJ1-5, with D maybe TRBD1 (5 bases). CDR1 is SNHLY, CDR2 FYNNEI, per germline. This CDR3 has 13 residues. Deletions cut 8 bases from V and 2 bases from J, with 10 bases between.

This rearrangement joins TRBV2 to TRBJ2-3; D is tentatively TRBD1 or TRBD2 (6 bases each). Germline V gene sequence: CDR1 SNHLY, CDR2 FYNNEI. The CDR3 contains 13 residues. Trimming took off 7 bases at V and 4 bases at J, with 12 bases between the two ends. CDR3 DNA: TGTGCCAGCACCATACGGGGGCCAGATACGCAGTATTTT. Protein product: CASTIRGPDTQYF.

The chain joins TRBV11-3 to TRBJ2-3, with no clear D. The CDR3 totals 13 residues. Looked up from germline, CDR1 is SGHNT and CDR2 is YENEEA. The ends were cut back, 1 base at V and 0 bases at J, with 2 bases in the middle. The DNA for the CDR3 is TGTGCCAGCAGCTTAGGGAGCACAGATACGCAGTATTTT. Residues: CASSLGSTDTQYF.

The CDR3 DNA sequence: TGCGCCAGCAGCGATACCCGGGACAGCTACGCTACCGGGGAGCTGTTTTTT. It yields the protein CASSDTRDSYATGELFF. The V and J genes are TRBV5-1 and TRBJ2-2, with 7 bases fitting TRBD1. This CDR3 has 17 amino acids. With 4 bases clipped from V and 5 bases from J, the junction kept 14 bases outside the gene matches. CDR1 is SGHRS, CDR2 YFSETQ, per germline. The whole variable domain, filled in from reference TRBV5-1 and TRBJ2-2, reads KAGVTQTPRYLIKTRGQQVTLSCSPISGHRSVSWYQQTPGQGLQFLFEYFSETQRNKGNFPGRFSGRQFSNSRSEMNVSTLELGDSALYLCASSDTRDSYATGELFFGEGSRLTVL.

This rearrangement joins TRBV2 to TRBJ1-1, with TRBD1 matching 7 bases. V lost 5 bases to trimming and J lost 3 bases; unmatched junction nucleotides: 3. This CDR3 has 13 residues. Germline values: CDR1 SNHLY, CDR2 FYNNEI. The CDR3, as DNA: TGTGCCAGCAGTTTACAGGGGTACACTGAAGCTTTCTTT. It translates to CASSLQGYTEAFF. Variable domain in full (rest from reference TRBV2 and TRBJ1-1): EPEVTQTPSHQVTQMGQEVILRCVPISNHLYFYWYRQILGQKVEFLVSFYNNEISEKSEIFDDQFSVERPDGSNFTLKIRSTKLEDSAMYFCASSLQGYTEAFFGQGTRLTVV.

This clone has only one observation. The J gene is TRBJ2-1, the V gene TRBV19; D is unresolved. Germline V gene data show CDR1 as LNHDA and CDR2 as SQIVND (reference sequence). This CDR3 has 14 amino acids. V lost 9 bases, J lost 4 bases, and 16 bases lay in between. Written as DNA, the CDR3 is TGTGCCAGCAGGTTGGCCGTGACTTACAATGAGCAGTTCTTC. The encoded protein is CASRLAVTYNEQFF.

The CDR3 region has the DNA TGTGCCAGCAGCCCCAGGGACTATGGCTACACCTTC. Protein: CASSPRDYGYTF. The chain has TRBV6-1 and TRBJ1-2, with D perhaps TRBD1 (5 bases). The CDR3 loop spans 12 amino acids. Trimming shortened V by 6 bases and J by 3 bases, and 8 bases separated the two germline ends. Germline values: CDR1 MNHNS, CDR2 SASEGT.

The chain couples TRBV5-4 to TRBJ2-7; maybe TRBD1 (6 bases). The CDR3 totals 12 residues. The germline gives CDR1 SGHNT, CDR2 YYREEE (reference sequence). Trimming stripped 4 bases from V and 3 bases from J, with 8 bases between. CDR3 sequence (DNA): TGTGCCAGCAGCACAGGGAACTACGAGCAGTACTTC. This codes for CASSTGNYEQYF.

The CDR3 region has the DNA TGTGCCAGCAGCCTCGGAGGGCAGGCCACTGAAGCTTTCTTT. This gives the protein CASSLGGQATEAFF. J is TRBJ1-1 and V is TRBV6-6, with D hard to call. The V end was cut by 6 bases, the J end by 4 bases, with 15 bases between. This CDR3 has 14 residues. Looked up from germline, CDR1 is MNHNY and CDR2 is SVGAGI (reference sequence).

The chain has TRBV30 and TRBJ1-6; no definite D call. Trimming stripped 0 bases from V and 11 bases from J, with 8 bases between. The CDR3 is 12 residues long. Looked up from germline, CDR1 is GTSNPN and CDR2 is SVGIG (reference sequence). CDR3 nucleotides: TGTGCCTGGAGTGTACCAGACGCACCCCTCCACTTT. Amino acids: CAWSVPDAPLHF.

This clone has a single count. The rearrangement links TRBV30 to TRBJ2-3; 9 bases map to TRBD1. The CDR3 extends over 16 amino acids. Trimming at V came to 0 bases and at J to 3 bases, leaving 7 bases not matched to a gene. In germline, CDR1 is GTSNPN, CDR2 SVGIG (reference sequence). Here the CDR3 reads CAWSVLGDRATDTQYF. Here the CDR3 DNA reads TGTGCCTGGAGTGTACTCGGGGACAGGGCAACAGATACGCAGTATTTT.

The genes are TRBV30 and TRBJ2-1; D is unresolved. Germline values: CDR1 GTSNPN, CDR2 SVGIG (reference sequence). With 2 bases removed from V and 8 bases from J, the gap between germline ends came to 7 bases. This CDR3 spans 11 amino acids. This chain's CDR3 is CAWSNRDEQFF. In nucleotides, the CDR3 is TGTGCCTGGAGTAATAGGGATGAGCAGTTCTTC.

This chain links TRBV7-6 with TRBJ2-5; D possibly corresponds to TRBD1 (5 bases). The V gene's germline CDR1 is SGHVS and CDR2 FNYEAQ. V was pared by 3 bases and J by 5 bases, with 10 bases between. The CDR3 consists of 13 residues. CDR3 nucleotides: TGTGCCAGCAGCTTTTCGGCAGGGGAGACCCAGTACTTC. This gives the protein CASSFSAGETQYF. Full variable domain (rest looked up from reference TRBV7-6 and TRBJ2-5): GAGVSQSPRYKVTKRGQDVALRCDPISGHVSLYWYRQALGQGPEFLTYFNYEAQQDKSGLPNDRFSAERPEGSISTLTIQRTEQRDSAMYRCASSFSAGETQYFGPGTRLLVL.

The chain uses TRBV5-1 and TRBJ1-6; D call uncertain. The CDR3 contains 14 residues. The germline CDR1 and CDR2 sequences are SGHRS and YFSETQ. The V end was cut by 0 bases, the J end by 8 bases, with 9 bases between. This CDR3 is CASSLDVSDSPLHF. The CDR3, as DNA: TGCGCCAGCAGCTTGGATGTTTCGGATTCACCCCTCCACTTT.

In its sample, this clone was seen many times. The chain joins TRBV2 to TRBJ1-1; unclear D gene. The germline V and J ends were trimmed by 6 bases and 10 bases, with 12 bases remaining between them. Germline V gives CDR1 SNHLY, CDR2 FYNNEI. The length of the CDR3 is 11 residues. Written as DNA, the CDR3 is TGTGCCAGCAGGAGAGGAGGGATAGCTTTCTTT. Translating it yields CASRRGGIAFF.

The chain recombines TRBV5-4 with TRBJ1-6; 8 bases line up with TRBD1. The CDR3 has 16 residues. Germline CDR1 and CDR2: SGHNT and YYREEE (reference sequence). The ends lost 5 bases at V and 7 bases at J; junction bases unmatched: 11. Here the CDR3 reads CASSPSNRGKNSPLHF. The CDR3 DNA reads TGTGCCAGCAGTCCATCGAACAGGGGGAAAAATTCACCCCTCCACTTT.

The chain recombines TRBV7-2 with TRBJ1-5; a possible D gene is TRBD1 (6 bases). CDR1 is SGHTA and CDR2 is FQGNSA in the germline V gene. The CDR3 extends over 15 amino acids. V was pared by 3 bases and J by 2 bases, with 11 bases between. This CDR3 is CASSLGGEGNQPQHF. DNA for the CDR3: TGTGCCAGCAGCTTGGGGGGCGAGGGCAATCAGCCCCAGCATTTT.

The chain recombines TRBV19 with TRBJ2-2, with D possibly matching TRBD2 (6 bases). V was pared by 6 bases and J by 8 bases, with 16 bases between. The CDR3 extends over 14 amino acids. Germline values: CDR1 LNHDA, CDR2 SQIVND (reference sequence). This chain's CDR3 is CASSRLVTGGELFF. The CDR3 DNA sequence: TGTGCCAGTAGCCGACTAGTTACCGGGGGGGAGCTGTTTTTT.

The chain is built from TRBV2 and TRBJ1-4; TRBD1 matches 10 bases. Losses at the gene ends were 3 bases for V and 10 bases for J; bases not matched to a gene: 5. This CDR3 has 14 residues. CDR1 is SNHLY, CDR2 FYNNEI, per germline. The CDR3 nucleotides are TGTGCCAGCAGTGACGGGACAGGGGCGGGAAAACTGTTTTTT. It yields the protein CASSDGTGAGKLFF.

V is TRBV5-1 and J is TRBJ1-2, with D tentatively TRBD1 (5 bases). V gave up 1 base and J gave up 4 bases, with 8 bases separating them. This CDR3 comprises 13 residues. CDR1 is SGHRS and CDR2 is YFSETQ in the germline V gene. The CDR3 sequence is CASSLTGSYGYTF. The CDR3 region has the DNA TGCGCCAGCAGCTTGACAGGTTCCTATGGCTACACCTTC.